This TCR beta chain is drawn from a study of T cells in women clearing cervical HPV infection. The method was immunoSEQ multiplex PCR; TCRdb's version includes in-frame clones alone and lacks a portion of them. The sample table includes 44,000 or so clones. CDR3 length: 11 residues. Germline CDR1 and CDR2: SEHNR and FQNEAQ (reference sequence). As concerns this clone: The CDR3 goes on 3 residues after the read ends, and that part is filled in from the germline J gene.

The chain links TRBV7-9 to TRBJ1-2; D call uncertain. This TCR derives from a woman between 18 and 70 years old with a cervical HPV16 infection that either progressed to CIN3+ or cleared (not recorded which). Input material: blood buffy coat. CDR3 DNA, as far as it was read: TGTGCCGGCCTAGCGATGGGTGAC. The encoded protein is CAGLAMGD. In full, the CDR3 reads CAGLAMGDYTF.